This TCR beta chain appears in the sequencing data of a study of T-cell memory formation after mild COVID-19. Study details: TCR clusters mostly belonged to single donors.

Broader study findings: The second-wave clones peaking on day 37 were not confirmed as SARS-CoV-2-specific. Pre-infection memory held some responding clones, suggesting pre-existing cross-reactive T cells responded.

The CDR3 consists of 14 residues. The ends were cut back, 0 bases at V and 4 bases at J, with 5 bases in the middle. Germline V gives CDR1 SGHRS, CDR2 YFSETQ. This clonotype has more than one count but fewer than ten. Its antigen remains unidentified. From 5'RACE with constant-segment primers came TCR alpha and TCR beta cDNA libraries that carried sample barcodes and UMIs. TCRdb used MiXCR to reprocess the 5' RACE reads, holding one entry per CDR3 protein. Here the sample spans 400,000 or so distinct CDR3 sequences, around a fifth being singletons. Material for sequencing was PBMCs or a T cell subset sorted from them (not recorded which). The chain carries TRBV5-1 and TRBJ2-6; D is unclear. The clonotype was recovered from an adult woman who had mild COVID-19 (a few samples of this study predate the infection). Cell type and time point are not known. CDR3 nucleotide sequence: TGCGCCAGCAGCTTGGATACGGGGGCCAACGTCCTGACTTTC. This codes for CASSLDTGANVLTF.